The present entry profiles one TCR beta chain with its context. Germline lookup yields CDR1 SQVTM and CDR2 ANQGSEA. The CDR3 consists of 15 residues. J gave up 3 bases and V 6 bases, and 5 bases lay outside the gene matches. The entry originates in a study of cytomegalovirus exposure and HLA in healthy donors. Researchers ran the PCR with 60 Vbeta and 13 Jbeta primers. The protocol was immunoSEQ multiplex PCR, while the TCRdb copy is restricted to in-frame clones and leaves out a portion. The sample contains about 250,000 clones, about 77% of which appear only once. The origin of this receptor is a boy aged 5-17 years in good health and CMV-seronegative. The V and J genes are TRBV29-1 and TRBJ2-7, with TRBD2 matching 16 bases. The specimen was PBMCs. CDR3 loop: CSVGLAGGPSYEQYF. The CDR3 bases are TGCAGCGTGGGACTAGCGGGAGGGCCAAGCTACGAGCAGTACTTC.